This T cell receptor (beta chain) is from a study of shared clonotypes between healthy human individuals. Study-level background: Per-donor plates numbered three CD4 naive, three CD4 memory, two CD8 naive and one CD8 memory.

This clone has a single count. Its cognate antigen is unknown. General study results and limits: When naive CD4 clonotypes were compared across several donors, 4% to 6.5% were shared. Generally, naive subsets (rather than memory subsets) showed larger estimated richness.

Only in-frame clones appear in the TCRdb table, and some are missing; sequencing was by immunoSEQ multiplex PCR. The sample lists about 120,000 clones; 68% were seen once. This CDR3 has 15 residues. With 1 base clipped from V and 5 bases from J, the junction kept 7 bases outside the gene matches. CDR1 and CDR2 from the germline V gene are SGHAT and FQNNGV. This TCR came from a woman in her thirties in good health. The sequencing input was memory CD8+ T cells sorted from blood. Subset specified: CD45RO+ cells pooled with CCR7-negative TemRA cells. The genes are TRBV11-2 and TRBJ2-5, with 7 bases aligning to TRBD1. The CDR3 nucleotides are TGTGCCAGCAGCTTAGGGGGCAGGGGGATTGAGACCCAGTACTTC. The encoded protein is CASSLGGRGIETQYF.